The T cell receptor beta chain under discussion was sequenced for a study of blood T cell repertoires in COVID-19. Overall study context: The United States, Italy and Spain supplied acute and convalescent COVID-19 samples. From T cells, B-cell-depleted T cells, or PBMCs came the material, which was cDNA or gDNA.

The V end lost 0 bases, the J end lost 2 bases, and 11 bases lay between the germline ends. This CDR3 contains 16 residues. Germline V gives CDR1 SNHLY, CDR2 FYNNEI. Original data processing: Reference gene primer amplification in the assay estimated nucleated cell counts. This table comes from immunoSEQ multiplex PCR, and its TCRdb copy is limited to in-frame clones, with some not included. V and J calls and clone size follow that table, whereas D and trimming were derived from the DNA. This sample has some 140,000 clones, with about 80% found just once. Specimen: peripheral blood. This chain uses TRBV2 with TRBJ1-5; D unclear. This sequence was found in a woman of 80 years or more with acute or convalescent COVID-19. The CDR3 loop reads CASSEARWIGNQPQHF. The CDR3 DNA sequence: TGTGCCAGCAGTGAAGCGCGGTGGATCGGCAATCAGCCCCAGCATTTT.